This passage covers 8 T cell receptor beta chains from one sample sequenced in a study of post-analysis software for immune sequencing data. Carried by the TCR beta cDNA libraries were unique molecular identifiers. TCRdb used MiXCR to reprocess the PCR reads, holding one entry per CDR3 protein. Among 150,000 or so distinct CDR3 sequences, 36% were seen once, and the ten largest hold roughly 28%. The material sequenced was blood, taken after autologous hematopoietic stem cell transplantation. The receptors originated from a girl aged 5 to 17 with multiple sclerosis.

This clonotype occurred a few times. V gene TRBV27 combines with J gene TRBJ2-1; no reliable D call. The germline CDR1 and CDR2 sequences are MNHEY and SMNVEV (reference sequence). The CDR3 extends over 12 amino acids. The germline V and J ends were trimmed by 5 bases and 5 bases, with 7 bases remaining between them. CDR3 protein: CASSLGNNEQFF. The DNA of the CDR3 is TGTGCCAGCAGTCTAGGTAACAATGAGCAGTTCTTC.

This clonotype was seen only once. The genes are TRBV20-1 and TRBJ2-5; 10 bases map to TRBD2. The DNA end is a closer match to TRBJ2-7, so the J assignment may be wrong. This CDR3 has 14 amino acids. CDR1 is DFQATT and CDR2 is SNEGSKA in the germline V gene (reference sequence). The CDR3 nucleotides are TGCAGTGCGCCTAGCGGGAGTAACAACTACGAGCAGTACTTC. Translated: CSAPSGSNNYEQYF.

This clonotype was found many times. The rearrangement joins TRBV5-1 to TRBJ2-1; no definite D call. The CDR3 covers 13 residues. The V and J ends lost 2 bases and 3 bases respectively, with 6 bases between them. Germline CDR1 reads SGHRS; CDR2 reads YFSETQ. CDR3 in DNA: TGCGCCAGCAGCTTAGGTGACTACAATGAGCAGTTCTTC. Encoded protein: CASSLGDYNEQFF. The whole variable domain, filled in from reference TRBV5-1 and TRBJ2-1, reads KAGVTQTPRYLIKTRGQQVTLSCSPISGHRSVSWYQQTPGQGLQFLFEYFSETQRNKGNFPGRFSGRQFSNSRSEMNVSTLELGDSALYLCASSLGDYNEQFFGPGTRLTVL.

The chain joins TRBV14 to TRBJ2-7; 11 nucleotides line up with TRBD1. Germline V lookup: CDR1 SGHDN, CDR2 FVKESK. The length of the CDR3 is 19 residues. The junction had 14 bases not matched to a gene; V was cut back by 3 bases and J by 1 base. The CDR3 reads CASSQLGQGVRERSYEQYF. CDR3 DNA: TGTGCCAGCAGCCAGTTGGGACAGGGGGTGCGGGAGAGATCCTACGAGCAGTACTTC.

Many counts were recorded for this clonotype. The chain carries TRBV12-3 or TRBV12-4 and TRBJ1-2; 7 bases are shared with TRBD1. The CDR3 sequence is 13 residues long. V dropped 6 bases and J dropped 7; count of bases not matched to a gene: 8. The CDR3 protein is CASSPGQGVGYTF. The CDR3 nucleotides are TGTGCCAGCAGCCCGGGGCAGGGGGTTGGCTACACCTTC.

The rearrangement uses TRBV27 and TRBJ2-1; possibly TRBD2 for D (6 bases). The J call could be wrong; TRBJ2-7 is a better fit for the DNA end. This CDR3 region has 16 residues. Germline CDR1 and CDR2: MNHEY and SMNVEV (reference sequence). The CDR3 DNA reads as TGTGCCAGCAGTTTAGGAGGGCTTACCGAATACAATGAGCAGTACTTC. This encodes CASSLGGLTEYNEQYF.

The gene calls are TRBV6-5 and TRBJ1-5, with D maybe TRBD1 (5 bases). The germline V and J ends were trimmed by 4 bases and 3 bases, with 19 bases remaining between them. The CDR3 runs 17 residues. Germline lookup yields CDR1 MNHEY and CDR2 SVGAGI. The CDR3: CASSSSRGTYSNQPQHF. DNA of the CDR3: TGTGCCAGCAGTTCCAGCCGGGGCACCTATTCCAATCAGCCCCAGCATTTT.

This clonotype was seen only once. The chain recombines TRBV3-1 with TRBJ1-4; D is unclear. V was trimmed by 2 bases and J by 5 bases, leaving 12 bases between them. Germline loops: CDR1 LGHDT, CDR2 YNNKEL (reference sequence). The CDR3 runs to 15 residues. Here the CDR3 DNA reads TGTGCCAGCAGCCAAAATCCGGGAGGGAATGAAAAACTGTTTTTT. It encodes CASSQNPGGNEKLFF.